This T cell receptor (beta chain) was recorded in a study of blood T cells in healthy people across ages. Study in general: Capture via template switching afforded approximately one barcoded beta molecule per two T cells.

The sample holds a few counts of this clonotype. Its target is not known. For the second PCR, which ran for about 6 to 12 cycles, a sample-barcoded 5' primer and a J-beta primer mix were used. A single record per CDR3 protein comes from TCRdb applying MiXCR to the 5' RACE reads. The table lists 730,000 or so distinct CDR3 sequences, approximately 39% of them singletons. Study findings and constraints: It was found that TCR beta diversity correlated strongly with the percentage of naive T cells.

The V gene end was trimmed by 2 bases and the J gene end by 4 bases; junction bases not matched to a gene: 2. The CDR3 extends over 15 amino acids. Germline loops: CDR1 MNHEY, CDR2 SVGAGI. The chain joins TRBV6-5 to TRBJ2-1, with TRBD2 matching over 10 bases. This TCR was recovered from a woman aged 60-75 years in good health. Sequencing was performed on blood. Here the CDR3 reads CASSYGTSVYNEQFF. The DNA for the CDR3 is TGTGCCAGCAGTTACGGGACTAGCGTTTACAATGAGCAGTTCTTC.